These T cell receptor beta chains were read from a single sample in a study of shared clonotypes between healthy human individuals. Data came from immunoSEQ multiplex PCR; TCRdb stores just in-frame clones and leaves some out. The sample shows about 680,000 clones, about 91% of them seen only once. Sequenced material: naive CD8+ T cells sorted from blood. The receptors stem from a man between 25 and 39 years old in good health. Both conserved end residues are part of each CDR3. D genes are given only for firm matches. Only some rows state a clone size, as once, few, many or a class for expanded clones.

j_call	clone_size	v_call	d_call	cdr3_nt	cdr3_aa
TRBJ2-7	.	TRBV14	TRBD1	TGTGCCAGCAGCCACATGGGACAGAACTCCTACGAGCAGTACTTC	CASSHMGQNSYEQYF
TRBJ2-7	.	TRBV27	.	TGTGCCAGCAGTTTATTAGACAGCTCCTACGAGCAGTACTTC	CASSLLDSSYEQYF
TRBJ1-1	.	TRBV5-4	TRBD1	TGTGCCAGCAGCCTCGGGACAGGCCCTGAAGCTTTCTTT	CASSLGTGPEAFF
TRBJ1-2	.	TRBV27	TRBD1	TGTGCCAGCAGTTCCGGGACAGGGATTAACTATGGCTACACCTTC	CASSSGTGINYGYTF
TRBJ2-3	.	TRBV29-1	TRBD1	TGCAGCGTTGAAGATTGGGACAGTAGCACAGATACGCAGTATTTT	CSVEDWDSSTDTQYF
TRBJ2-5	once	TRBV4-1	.	TGCGCCAGCAGCCATTGGCCGGGACCTCAAGAGACCCAGTACTTC	CASSHWPGPQETQYF
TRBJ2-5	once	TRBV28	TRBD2	TGTGCCAGCGGTGACGGGGTGAGTCTAGCGGAGACCCAAGAGACCCAGTACTTC	CASGDGVSLAETQETQYF
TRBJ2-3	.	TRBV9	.	TGTGCCAGCACAGGCCCCGTGGGCGAAGATGCTGATACGCAGTATTTT	CASTGPVGEDADTQYF
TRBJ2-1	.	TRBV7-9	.	TGTGCCAGCAGCCATGCGGGCTACAATGAGCAGTTCTTC	CASSHAGYNEQFF
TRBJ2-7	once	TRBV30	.	TGTGCCTGGAACACGGGATCCTACGAGCAGTACTTC	CAWNTGSYEQYF
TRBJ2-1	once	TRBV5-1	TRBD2	TGCGCCAGCAGCTTGTACCAGAGCGGGAGGCTAAGGAATGAGCAGTTCTTC	CASSLYQSGRLRNEQFF
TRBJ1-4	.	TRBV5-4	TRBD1	TGTGCCAGCAGCCCGACAGGGACGAATGAAAAACTGTTTTTT	CASSPTGTNEKLFF
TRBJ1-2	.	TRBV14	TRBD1	TGTGCCAGCAGCCTGACATTCAGCGGTACAGGGGTTCCATATGGCTACACCTTC	CASSLTFSGTGVPYGYTF
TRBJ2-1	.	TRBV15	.	TGTGCCACCAGCAGTACAAACTTAACAGGGAGTTTCTACAATGAGCAGTTCTTC	CATSSTNLTGSFYNEQFF
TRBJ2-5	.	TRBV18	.	TGTGCCAGCTCACCTCAAACGCGGTACCAAGAGACCCAGTACTTC	CASSPQTRYQETQYF
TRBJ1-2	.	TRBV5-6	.	TGTGCCAGCAGCTTGGCGGGGGGCGGTGGCTACACCTTC	CASSLAGGGGYTF
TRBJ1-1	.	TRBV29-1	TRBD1	TGCAGCGCCAAGGGGGGACAGGGGATCACTGAAGCTTTCTTT	CSAKGGQGITEAFF
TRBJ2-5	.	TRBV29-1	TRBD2	TGCAGCGTTCTGGGGCGGGAGAGGCTCGAAACCCAGTACTTC	CSVLGRERLETQYF
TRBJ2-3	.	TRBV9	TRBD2	TGTGCCAGCAGCGGTAGCGGGGGCACAGATACGCAGTATTTT	CASSGSGGTDTQYF
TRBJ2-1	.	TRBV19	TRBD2	TGTGCCAGTAGTACCGTAGCGGGTGACTTCGTCCATGAGCAGTTCTTC	CASSTVAGDFVHEQFF
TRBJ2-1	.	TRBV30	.	TGTGCCTGGAGTGAGGGGACCTACAATGAGCAGTTCTTC	CAWSEGTYNEQFF
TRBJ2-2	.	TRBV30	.	TGTGCCTGGAGTCCCCGGGACTCTCTGAACACCGGGGAGCTGTTTTTT	CAWSPRDSLNTGELFF
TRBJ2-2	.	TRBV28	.	TGTGCCAGCAGTTTACCGGTTGCAGCGGCCACCGGGGAGCTGTTTTTT	CASSLPVAAATGELFF
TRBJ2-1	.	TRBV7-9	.	TGTGCCAGCAGCCCCCCAAAAGGACCCTCGCATACTGAGCAGTTCTTC	CASSPPKGPSHTEQFF
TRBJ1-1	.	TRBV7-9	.	TGTGCCAGCAGCTTCCCACAGGGAGGAAGGACTGAAGCTTTCTTT	CASSFPQGGRTEAFF
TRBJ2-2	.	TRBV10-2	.	TGCGCCAGCATGAAATTGGAGCGTCTCGGGGAGCTGTTTTTT	CASMKLERLGELFF
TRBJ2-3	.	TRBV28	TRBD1	TGTGCCAGCAGTTTAGGAACAGGGGGCGGAGATACGCAGTATTTT	CASSLGTGGGDTQYF
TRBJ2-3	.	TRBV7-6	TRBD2	TGTGCCAGCAGCTTCATTGGCGGGAGGTCAGCAGCAGATACGCAGTATTTT	CASSFIGGRSAADTQYF
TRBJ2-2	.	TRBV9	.	TGTGCCAGCAGCTCCCCCCTGGGCGGGATTGGGGAGCTGTTTTTT	CASSSPLGGIGELFF
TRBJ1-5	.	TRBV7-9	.	TGTGCCAGCAGCTACGGGCAGGGTGGCAATCAGCCCCAGCATTTT	CASSYGQGGNQPQHF
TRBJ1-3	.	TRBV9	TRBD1	TGTGCCAGCAGCGTAGGACCGGGACAGGGCTTCAACACCATATATTTT	CASSVGPGQGFNTIYF
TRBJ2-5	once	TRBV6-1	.	TGTGCCAGCAAAGCGGACGGATACCAAGAGACCCAGTACTTC	CASKADGYQETQYF
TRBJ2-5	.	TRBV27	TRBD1	TGTGCCAGCAGTTTACGGGACAGAGTCCAAGAGACCCAGTACTTC	CASSLRDRVQETQYF
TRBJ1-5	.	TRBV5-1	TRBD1	TGCGCCAGCATTTATGGAGACAGGGGGGGTCAGCCCCAGCATTTT	CASIYGDRGGQPQHF
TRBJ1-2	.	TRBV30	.	TGTGCCTGGAGTGCCCTACAGGGTGGCTCAGAAGGCTACACCTTC	CAWSALQGGSEGYTF
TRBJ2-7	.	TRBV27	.	TGTGCCAGCAGCCCCAGGGGGGAGCGCGAGCAGTACTTC	CASSPRGEREQYF
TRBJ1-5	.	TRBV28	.	TGTGCCAGCAGTCACCAAAATAATCAGCCCCAGCATTTT	CASSHQNNQPQHF
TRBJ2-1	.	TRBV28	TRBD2	TGTGCCAGCAGTTTAGGGTCTAGCGGGAGGGCCGTCAATGAGCAGTTCTTC	CASSLGSSGRAVNEQFF
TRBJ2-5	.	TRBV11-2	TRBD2	TGTGCCAGCAGCTTAAGGGTTCCCCGAGCGGGAGGAGGAGAGACCCAGTACTTC	CASSLRVPRAGGGETQYF
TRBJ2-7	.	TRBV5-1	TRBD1	TGCGCCAGCGCTTCGGGACAGGGGGCTTACGAGCAGTACTTC	CASASGQGAYEQYF
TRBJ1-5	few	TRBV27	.	TGTGCCAGCAGTTTATCGAGGGAGCATCAGCCCCAGCATTTT	CASSLSREHQPQHF
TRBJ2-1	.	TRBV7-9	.	TGTGCCAGCAGCTTAGCCTCGGTCGGGGGGCTCTACAATGAGCAGTTCTTC	CASSLASVGGLYNEQFF
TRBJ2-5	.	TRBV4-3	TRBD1	TGCGCCAGCAGCCAAGGGACAGGGGGGGAGACCCAGTACTTC	CASSQGTGGETQYF
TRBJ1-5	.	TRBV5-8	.	TGTGCCAGCAGCTTAGGGCTTAATCAGCCCCAGCATTTT	CASSLGLNQPQHF
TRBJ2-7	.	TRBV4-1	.	TGCGCCAGCAGCGGGGCAGGGTTTTACGAGCAGTACTTC	CASSGAGFYEQYF
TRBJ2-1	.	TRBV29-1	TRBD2	TGCAGCGTTAACTCGGGACTAGATTTCTACAATGAGCAGTTCTTC	CSVNSGLDFYNEQFF
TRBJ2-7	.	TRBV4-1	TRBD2	TGCGCCAGCAGCCAAGGGACTAGCGGGATGGGATACTACGAGCAGTACTTC	CASSQGTSGMGYYEQYF
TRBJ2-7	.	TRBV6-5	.	TGTGCCAGCAGTTACTCGGAGTTTGAGCAGTACTTC	CASSYSEFEQYF
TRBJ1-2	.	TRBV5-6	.	TGTGCCAGCAGCTTGTGGGGGTCGGACTATGGCTACACCTTC	CASSLWGSDYGYTF
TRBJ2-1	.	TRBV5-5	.	TGTGCCAGCACCACAATGGGGGTAGGTCGGTTCTTC	CASTTMGVGRFF
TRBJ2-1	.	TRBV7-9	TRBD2	TGTGCCAGCAGCGATCTAGCGGGAGGGGGTAATGAGCAGTTCTTC	CASSDLAGGGNEQFF
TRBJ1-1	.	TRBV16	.	TGTGCCAGCAGCCAAGGCGGGAACACTGAAGCTTTCTTT	CASSQGGNTEAFF